What follows are 17 T cell receptor beta chains derived from one specimen sequenced in a study of monozygotic twins with inflammatory bowel disease. TCRdb re-called the 5' RACE reads; one entry per CDR3 protein, DNA not given. This table holds over 200,000 distinct CDR3 sequences. The sequencing input was blood. The receptors stem from a human donor with ulcerative colitis or Crohn's disease, or a healthy co-twin of an affected twin (not recorded which).

The V and J genes are TRBV7-9 and TRBJ2-6. The CDR3 sequence is 17 residues long. Germline V CDR1 and CDR2: SEHNR, FQNEAQ (reference sequence). CDR3 amino acids: CASSRLGKSSGANVLTF.

The chain has TRBV7-9 and TRBJ2-3; TCRdb's D call of TRBD1 is untestable without DNA. This CDR3 has 16 amino acids. Germline V gene data show CDR1 as SEHNR and CDR2 as FQNEAQ (reference sequence). The CDR3 region is CASSLRTQNPTDTQYF.

The chain is built from TRBV6-1 and TRBJ2-1; there is no DNA to check the TCRdb D call of TRBD2. Germline CDR1 and CDR2: MNHNS and SASEGT. The CDR3 runs to 15 residues. CDR3: CASSQTSGGAAEQFF.

The genes are TRBV2 and TRBJ1-1; TCRdb outputs TRBD1, but without DNA this stays unchecked. The germline gives CDR1 SNHLY, CDR2 FYNNEI. The CDR3 has 16 amino acids. CDR3 region: CASFVQAPPGNTEAFF.

This rearrangement joins TRBV20-1 to TRBJ2-3; there is no DNA to check the TCRdb D call of TRBD2. Per the germline V gene, CDR1 is DFQATT and CDR2 is SNEGSKA (reference sequence). The CDR3 has 12 amino acids. The CDR3 reads CSARVGGDTQYF.

The chain links TRBV5-1 to TRBJ2-5; with no DNA, the TCRdb D assignment of TRBD1 cannot be verified. The CDR3 is 13 amino acids. The germline CDR1 and CDR2 sequences are SGHRS and YFSETQ. The CDR3: CASRFRQKETQYF.

V and J are TRBV27 and TRBJ1-1. The CDR3 is 19 residues long. The V gene's germline CDR1 is MNHEY and CDR2 SMNVEV (reference sequence). The CDR3 sequence is CASSSHPRWGEAMNTEAFF.

The rearrangement joins TRBV5-1 to TRBJ1-1. CDR1 is SGHRS, CDR2 YFSETQ, per germline. CDR3 length: 13 residues. The chain's CDR3 is CASSLFGNTEAFF.

The chain couples TRBV5-1 to TRBJ1-2. Per the germline V gene, CDR1 is SGHRS and CDR2 is YFSETQ. The CDR3 sequence is 14 residues long. The CDR3 reads CASSLGGTSYGYTF.

The V and J genes are TRBV11-2 and TRBJ1-5; TCRdb names TRBD1, which stays unverified in the absence of DNA. This CDR3 spans 21 amino acids. The germline CDR1 and CDR2 sequences are SGHAT and FQNNGV. This CDR3 reads CASSLSLYGGQGARGNQPQHF.

The chain joins TRBV5-1 to TRBJ2-5; TCRdb's D call of TRBD1 is untestable without DNA. The CDR3 is made up of 11 amino acids. The V gene's germline CDR1 is SGHRS and CDR2 YFSETQ. CDR3 in amino acids: CASFGTGRMYF.

The rearrangement links TRBV7-2 to TRBJ2-7; the TRBD1 assignment by TCRdb is unverifiable without DNA. Germline V gene sequence: CDR1 SGHTA, CDR2 FQGNSA. The length of the CDR3 is 16 residues. The CDR3 here is CASSFFRDRGPYEQYF.

The CDR3 loop reads CASSYSYSFYEQYF. The chain joins TRBV6-5 to TRBJ2-7. The CDR3 loop spans 14 amino acids. Per the germline V gene, CDR1 is MNHEY and CDR2 is SVGAGI.

The chain joins TRBV28 to TRBJ1-2. The CDR3 is made up of 12 amino acids. Germline V CDR1 and CDR2: MDHEN, SYDVKM. The CDR3: CASNTDIYGYTF.

The chain carries TRBV7-3 and TRBJ2-7. Germline V gene sequence: CDR1 SGHTA, CDR2 FQGTGA. This CDR3 spans 14 amino acids. CDR3 region: CASSFSAYSYEQYF.

The chain recombines TRBV5-1 with TRBJ2-3. The V gene's germline CDR1 is SGHRS and CDR2 YFSETQ. The CDR3 spans 12 residues. CDR3 loop: CASKGGADTQYF.

The chain is built from TRBV7-2 and TRBJ2-7; TCRdb's D call, TRBD1, is unchecked because there is no DNA. This CDR3 has 14 amino acids. Germline V gene sequence: CDR1 SGHTA, CDR2 FQGNSA. This CDR3 reads CASTHPGFTYEQYF.